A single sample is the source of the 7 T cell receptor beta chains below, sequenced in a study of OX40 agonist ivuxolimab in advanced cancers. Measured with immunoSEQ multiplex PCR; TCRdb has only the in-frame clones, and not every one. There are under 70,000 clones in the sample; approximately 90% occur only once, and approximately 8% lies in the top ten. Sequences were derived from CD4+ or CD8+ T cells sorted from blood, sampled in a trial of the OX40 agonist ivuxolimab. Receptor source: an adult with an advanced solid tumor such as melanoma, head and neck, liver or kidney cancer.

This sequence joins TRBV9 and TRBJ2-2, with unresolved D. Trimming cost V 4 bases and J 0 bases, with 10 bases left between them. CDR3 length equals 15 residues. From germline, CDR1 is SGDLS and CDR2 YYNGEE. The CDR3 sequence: CASSPPAPNTGELFF. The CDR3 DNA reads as TGTGCCAGCAGCCCCCCGGCCCCGAACACCGGGGAGCTGTTTTTT. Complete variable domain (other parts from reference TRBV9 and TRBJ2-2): DSGVTQTPKHLITATGQRVTLRCSPRSGDLSVYWYQQSLDQGLQFLIQYYNGEERAKGNILERFSAQQFPDLHSELNLSSLELGDSALYFCASSPPAPNTGELFFGEGSRLTVL.

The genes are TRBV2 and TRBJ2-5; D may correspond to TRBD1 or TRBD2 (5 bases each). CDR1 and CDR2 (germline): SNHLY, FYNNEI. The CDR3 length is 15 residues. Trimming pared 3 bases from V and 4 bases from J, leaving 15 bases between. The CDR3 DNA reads TGTGCCAGCAGTGATGGGGACCCCCCCCCAGAGACCCAGTACTTC. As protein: CASSDGDPPPETQYF.

As DNA, the CDR3 is TGTGCCAGCAGTTTCGGGCAGGGGGAGCAGTTCTTC. Protein product: CASSFGQGEQFF. The chain recombines TRBV27 with TRBJ2-1; D may be TRBD1 (6 bases). Germline V CDR1 and CDR2: MNHEY, SMNVEV (reference sequence). Deletions cut 3 bases from V and 10 bases from J, with 10 bases between. The CDR3 totals 12 residues.

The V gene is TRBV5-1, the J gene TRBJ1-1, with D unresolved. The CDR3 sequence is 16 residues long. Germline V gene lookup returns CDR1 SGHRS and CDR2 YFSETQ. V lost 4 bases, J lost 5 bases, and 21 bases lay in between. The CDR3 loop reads CASSRKQTTIQTEAFF. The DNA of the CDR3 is TGCGCCAGCAGCCGGAAGCAAACCACCATACAAACTGAAGCTTTCTTT.

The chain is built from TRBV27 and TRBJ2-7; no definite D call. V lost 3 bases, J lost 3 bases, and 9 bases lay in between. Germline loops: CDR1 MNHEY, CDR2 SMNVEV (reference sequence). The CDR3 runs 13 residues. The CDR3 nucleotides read TGTGCCAGCAGTTTGGTGGGGAACTACGAGCAGTACTTC. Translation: CASSLVGNYEQYF.

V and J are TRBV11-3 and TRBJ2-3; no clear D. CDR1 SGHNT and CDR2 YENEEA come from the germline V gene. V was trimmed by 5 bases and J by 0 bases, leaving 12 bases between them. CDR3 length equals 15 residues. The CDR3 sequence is CASSAGVYSTDTQYF. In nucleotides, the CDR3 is TGTGCCAGCAGCGCTGGAGTGTATAGCACAGATACGCAGTATTTT.

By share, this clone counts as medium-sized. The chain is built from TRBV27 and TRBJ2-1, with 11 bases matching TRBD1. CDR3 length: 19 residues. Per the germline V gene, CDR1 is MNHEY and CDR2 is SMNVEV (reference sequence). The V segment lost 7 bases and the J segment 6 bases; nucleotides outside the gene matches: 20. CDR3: CASTFQRTGGLGSPNEQFF. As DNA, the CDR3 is TGTGCCAGCACATTTCAGCGGACAGGGGGCTTAGGGTCCCCCAATGAGCAGTTCTTC.